This T cell receptor beta chain was recovered during a study of cytomegalovirus exposure and HLA in healthy donors. Study as a whole: Among the roughly 400 genotyped donors, more than 70% were placed in the Caucasian-associated ancestry cluster.

The PCR was carried out with 60 Vbeta primers and 13 Jbeta primers. Produced via immunoSEQ multiplex PCR; TCRdb's table is partial and in-frame only. Of some 100,000 clones in the sample, roughly 80% were seen once. The CDR3 runs to 16 residues. J lost 9 bases, V lost 1 base, and 9 bases had no gene match. CDR1 is MGHRA and CDR2 is YSYEKL in the germline V gene. As concerns this clone: The antigen remains undetermined.

Findings and limits, study-wide: A prior analysis recorded that most TCR beta V segments were productive about 87% or about 30% of the time. Both high specificity and high sensitivity reportedly marked the classifier's diagnosis of cytomegalovirus status. A later analysis found TCR association rates differed by HLA locus, highest for DRB1 and lowest for HLA-C.

The rearrangement links TRBV4-1 to TRBJ2-3; 11 bases are a match to TRBD2. Material for sequencing was PBMCs. This TCR was recovered from a man aged 40-49 years in good health and CMV-seronegative. The CDR3 loop is CASSQGVAGGPRTQYF. The CDR3, as DNA: TGCGCCAGCAGCCAAGGGGTAGCGGGGGGGCCTCGGACGCAGTATTTT.